Presented here are 9 T cell receptor beta chains from one specimen sequenced in a study of tissue T cells after allogeneic stem cell transplantation. The assay was immunoSEQ multiplex PCR, and TCRdb's table has in-frame clones only and misses some. The sample contains thousands of clones, over 45% of which appear only once. Time point of the sample: mouse harvest day 7 after allogeneic transplant. The graft held 10^6 splenic CD5+ T cells and 10^7 T-cell-depleted bone marrow cells. Material for sequencing was gut tissue. These receptors were taken from a female BALB/c mouse given C57BL/6 T cells with graft-versus-host disease after an allogeneic hematopoietic cell transplant.

In this sample, this clone turned up a few times. Gene names are the mouse ones. From the germline J gene comes the end of the CDR3, since the read stops 1 residue before it. The chain joins TRBV23 to TRBJ2-5. The germline gives CDR1 KGHTA, CDR2 FQNQQP. CDR3 length equals 14 residues. Partial CDR3 DNA: TGCTCCAGCAGTCATGGAGTTAACCAAGACACCCAGTAC. Protein: CSSSHGVNQDTQY. The full CDR3 reads CSSSHGVNQDTQYF.

Turning to this clone: The listed genes are named as in mouse. Read data end 1 residue before the CDR3 end; the end is taken from the germline J gene. The chain links TRBV15 to TRBJ2-7; the match to TRBD2 covers 8 bases. CDR3 length: 13 amino acids. V trimming: 5 bases; J trimming: 7 bases; junction bases outside the gene matches: 7. Per the germline V gene, CDR1 is SGHND and CDR2 is FRSKSL. The CDR3: CASSATGGREQYF. CDR3 DNA, as far as it was read: TGTGCCAGCAGTGCAACTGGGGGACGGGAACAGTAC.

This clone has just one count. The genes and germline here are from mouse. The CDR3 goes on 1 residue after the read ends, and that part is filled in from the germline J gene. This chain uses TRBV16 with TRBJ2-1, with no clear D. The V and J ends lost 5 bases and 10 bases respectively, with 9 bases between them. This CDR3 has 11 residues. Per germline, CDR1 SGHSA and CDR2 FRNQAP. The CDR3 DNA, read in part, is TGTGCAAGCAGCCCTACGATAGAGCAGTTC. This codes for CASSPTIEQF. The whole CDR3 region reads CASSPTIEQFF.

Concerning this clone: Gene and germline names: mouse. The read terminates 1 residue ahead of where the CDR3 ends, so the germline J gene completes it. V is TRBV19 and J is TRBJ1-3, with 7 nucleotides matching TRBD1. Germline trimming cut 3 bases from V and 0 bases from J; bases unmatched to any gene: 6. The germline V gene has CDR1 FNHDT and CDR2 SITEND (reference sequence). This CDR3 spans 16 amino acids. The CDR3 protein is CASSKDRPPSGNTLYF. The sequenced CDR3 bases are TGTGCCAGCAGTAAGGACAGGCCTCCTTCTGGAAATACGCTCTAT.

With respect to this clone: Gene names and germline refer to mouse. Sequencing ends 1 residue short of the CDR3 end; the germline J gene provides the rest. This chain joins TRBV13-2 and TRBJ2-3; a possible D gene is TRBD2 (7 bases). The germline gives CDR1 NNHNN, CDR2 SYGAGS (reference sequence). This CDR3 has 16 amino acids. Trimming stripped 2 bases from V and 0 bases from J, with 13 bases between. CDR3 bases read: TGTGCCAGCGGTGAGCTCTGGGGGCGGAGTGCAGAAACGCTGTAT. Translating it yields CASGELWGRSAETLY. The full CDR3 sequence reads CASGELWGRSAETLYF.

About this clone: Germline and genes here are mouse. The CDR3 end lies 1 residue beyond the end of the read and is filled in from the germline J gene. The J gene is TRBJ1-1, the V gene TRBV26; D uncertain. The CDR3 length is 13 residues. Trimming stripped 3 bases from V and 1 base from J, with 6 bases between. Germline CDR1 KGHPV, CDR2 FQNQEV (reference sequence). The CDR3 reads CASSLQKNTEVFF. CDR3 DNA, as far as it was read: TGTGCCAGCAGTCTCCAGAAAAACACAGAAGTCTTC.

Concerning this clone: The genes and germline here are from mouse. With the read ending 1 residue before the CDR3 end, the germline J gene is used to fill in that end. The rearrangement uses TRBV17 and TRBJ1-1, with a weak D call TRBD1 (6 bases). Germline CDR1 MNHDT, CDR2 YYDKIL. The CDR3 runs 13 residues. V lost 3 bases, J lost 3 bases, and 8 bases lay in between. CDR3 residues: CASSRQGYTEVFF. CDR3 DNA (partial): TGTGCTAGCAGTAGGCAGGGGTACACAGAAGTCTTC. Full variable domain (rest looked up from reference TRBV17 and TRBJ1-1): DTTVKQNPRYKLARVGKPVNLICSQTMNHDTMYWYQKKPNQAPKLLLFYYDKILNREADTFEKFQSSRPNNSFCSLYIGSAGLEYSAMYLCASSRQGYTEVFFGKGTRLTVV.

This clone was detected only a few times. The gene symbols are mouse symbols. The read terminates 1 residue ahead of where the CDR3 ends, so the germline J gene completes it. The chain recombines TRBV4 with TRBJ2-5; TRBD1 aligns across 9 bases. The CDR3 length is 13 residues. V was clipped by 4 bases and J by 6 bases; unmatched bases: 2. In germline, CDR1 is LGHDT, CDR2 YNNKQL (reference sequence). This CDR3 is CASSLQGADTQYF. CDR3 bases read: TGTGCCAGCAGCTTACAGGGGGCGGACACCCAGTAC.

Turning to this clone: Germline and genes here are mouse. The read finishes 1 residue shy of the CDR3 end, and the germline J gene is used to complete it. The V and J genes are TRBV3 and TRBJ2-1; weak D call: TRBD1 (6 bases). Germline CDR1 SNHLY, CDR2 FYNGKV (reference sequence). The CDR3 consists of 14 residues. The V and J ends lost 3 bases and 7 bases respectively, with 13 bases between them. The sequenced CDR3 bases are TGTGCCAGCAGCTTCGACAGGAGACGGGCTGAGCAGTTC. Encoded protein: CASSFDRRRAEQF. The CDR3 as a whole reads CASSFDRRRAEQFF.